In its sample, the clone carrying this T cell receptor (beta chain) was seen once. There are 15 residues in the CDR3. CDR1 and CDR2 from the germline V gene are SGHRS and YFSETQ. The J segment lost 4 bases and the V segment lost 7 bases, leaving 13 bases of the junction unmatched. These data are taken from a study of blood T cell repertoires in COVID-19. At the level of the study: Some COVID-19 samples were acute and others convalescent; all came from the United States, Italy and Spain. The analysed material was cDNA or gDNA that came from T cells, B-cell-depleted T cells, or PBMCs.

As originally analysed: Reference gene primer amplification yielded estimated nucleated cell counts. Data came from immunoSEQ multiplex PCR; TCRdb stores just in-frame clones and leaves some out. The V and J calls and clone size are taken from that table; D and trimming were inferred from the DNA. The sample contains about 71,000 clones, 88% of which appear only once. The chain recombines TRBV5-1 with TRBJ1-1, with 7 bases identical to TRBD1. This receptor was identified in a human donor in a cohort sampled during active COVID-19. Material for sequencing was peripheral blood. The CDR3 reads CASQPDRARVTEAFF. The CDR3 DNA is TGCGCCAGCCAACCCGACAGGGCACGAGTCACTGAAGCTTTCTTT.